A selection of T cell receptor beta chains follows, all from one sample in a study of beta chain features in type 1 diabetes. Method: immunoSEQ multiplex PCR; TCRdb's copy keeps in-frame clones and lacks some. The table shows 300,000 to 350,000 clones, with about a tenth occurring only once. The sequenced material came from central memory CD4+ T cells from blood. The receptors here all came from a young man with type 1 diabetes. CDR3s include the opening cysteine and the closing phenylalanine or tryptophan. A D gene is named only where the DNA matches it firmly. Clone sizes are given selectively: once, few, many, or a class where the clone is expanded.

d_call	v_call	clone_size	j_call	cdr3_nt	cdr3_aa
TRBD2	TRBV2	many	TRBJ2-7	TGTGCCAGCACAACTAGCGGGGCCCACGAGCAGTACTTC	CASTTSGAHEQYF
.	TRBV19	.	TRBJ1-5	TGTGCCAGTAGCTTCGGGACTTTGGGCAATCAGCCCCAGCATTTT	CASSFGTLGNQPQHF
.	TRBV11-2	.	TRBJ2-3	TGTGCCAGCAGCCCTCGGTTGAGCTCTAGCACAGATACGCAGTATTTT	CASSPRLSSSTDTQYF
.	TRBV7-6	.	TRBJ2-1	TGTGCCAGCAGCCCCGGCGGGACCTTTAACTCCTACAATGAGCAGTTCTTC	CASSPGGTFNSYNEQFF
.	TRBV7-9	few	TRBJ2-1	TGTGCCAGCAGCTTAATGACTCGTGGCGGGAATGAGCAGTTCTTC	CASSLMTRGGNEQFF
.	TRBV28	.	TRBJ1-1	TGTGCCACAGGGTTGAGGGACTTTGAAGCTTTCTTT	CATGLRDFEAFF
TRBD2	TRBV6-5	.	TRBJ2-5	TGTGCCAGCAGCCCGGGACTAGCGGGGAAAGAGACCCAGTACTTC	CASSPGLAGKETQYF
.	TRBV29-1	few	TRBJ1-5	TGCAGCGTTGGGCGACAGAGTGATAGCAATCAGCCCCAGCATTTT	CSVGRQSDSNQPQHF
.	TRBV7-9	many	TRBJ2-2	TGTGCCAGCAGCACGGGAACTCAGAACCCCACCGGGGAGCTGTTTTTT	CASSTGTQNPTGELFF
.	TRBV7-2	.	TRBJ2-1	TGTGCCAGCAGCCCCCCAGGGTCGTACAATGAGCAGTTCTTC	CASSPPGSYNEQFF
TRBD1	TRBV7-2	.	TRBJ2-7	TGTGCCAGCAGCCAAAACAGGGGGCTCAACGAGCAGTACTTC	CASSQNRGLNEQYF
.	TRBV6-6	.	TRBJ1-3	TGTGCCGGCTCCCGGACTGGAAACACCATATATTTT	CAGSRTGNTIYF
TRBD1	TRBV5-6	few	TRBJ2-1	TGTGCCAGCAGCGCCTCCGGGACAGTAAGCAATGAGCAGTTCTTC	CASSASGTVSNEQFF
.	TRBV19	.	TRBJ2-7	TGTGCCAGTAGTACGATGTCAGGGGACCCCTACGAGCAGTACTTC	CASSTMSGDPYEQYF
.	TRBV7-2	many	TRBJ1-5	TGTGCCAGCAGCTTAGGCACAGGGCTCAATCAGCCCCAGCATTTT	CASSLGTGLNQPQHF
.	TRBV7-9	few	TRBJ2-7	TGTGCCAGCAGCAAGATCGGCTACGAGCAGTACTTC	CASSKIGYEQYF
.	TRBV11-2	few	TRBJ1-4	TGTGCCAGCAGCTTTGCGTCAACTAATGAAAAACTGTTTTTT	CASSFASTNEKLFF
TRBD1	TRBV19	many	TRBJ1-5	TGTGCCAGTAGTATAGCCGGACAGGGGCATCAGCCCCAGCATTTT	CASSIAGQGHQPQHF
.	TRBV19	.	TRBJ1-4	TGTGCCAGTAGTCCTCTACAGGAAAAACTGTTTTTT	CASSPLQEKLFF
TRBD2	TRBV5-5	few	TRBJ2-7	TGTGCCAGCAGCTTGTCAGCTAGCGGGACGTACGAGCAGTACTTC	CASSLSASGTYEQYF
TRBD1	TRBV29-1	few	TRBJ2-7	TGCAGCGTCCCCGACAGGGGGGGCTACGAGCAGTACTTC	CSVPDRGGYEQYF
.	TRBV4-2	few	TRBJ2-1	TGTGCCAGCAGCCGGGGGGACTGGGGAAATGAGCAGTTCTTC	CASSRGDWGNEQFF
.	TRBV9	few	TRBJ1-1	TGTGCCAGCAGCGTAGGTGGGGCCACTGAAGCTTTCTTT	CASSVGGATEAFF
TRBD2	TRBV29-1	few	TRBJ2-5	TGCAGCGTTGCCGGTTTAGCGGGATCGGGGATAGGGTACTTC	CSVAGLAGSGIGYF